This paragraph reports one T cell receptor (beta chain). Its specificity is unknown. The assay was immunoSEQ multiplex PCR, and TCRdb's table has in-frame clones only and misses some. The data hold some 120,000 clones, with 80% to 90% observed a single time. This entry is derived from a study of T cell responses to AZD1222 COVID-19 vaccine. General observations from the study: Repertoires in all cases were sampled only once the peak T cell response had passed.

The trim removed 1 base at V and 5 bases at J, leaving 4 bases unmatched. Germline V gives CDR1 GTSNPN, CDR2 SVGIG (reference sequence). This CDR3 comprises 13 residues. J is TRBJ2-7 and V is TRBV30; TRBD2 matches 8 bases. This clonotype was sampled from an adult in good health. Specimen: peripheral blood, collected on day 0 of AZD1222 vaccination. The CDR3 region is CAWSGSGGDEQYF. CDR3 coding DNA: TGTGCCTGGAGTGGGTCCGGGGGGGACGAGCAGTACTTC.